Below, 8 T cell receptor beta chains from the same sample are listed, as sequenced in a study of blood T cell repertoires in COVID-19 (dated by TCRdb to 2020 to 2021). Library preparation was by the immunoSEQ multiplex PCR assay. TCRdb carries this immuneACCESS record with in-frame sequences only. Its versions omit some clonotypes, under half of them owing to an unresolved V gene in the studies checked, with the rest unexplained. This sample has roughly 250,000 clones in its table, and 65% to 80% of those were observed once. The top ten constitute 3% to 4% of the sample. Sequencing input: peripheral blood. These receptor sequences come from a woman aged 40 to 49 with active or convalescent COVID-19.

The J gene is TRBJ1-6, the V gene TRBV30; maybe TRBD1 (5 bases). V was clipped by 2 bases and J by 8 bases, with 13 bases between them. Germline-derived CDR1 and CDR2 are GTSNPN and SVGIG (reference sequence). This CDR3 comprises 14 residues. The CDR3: CAWSRGTFDSPLHF. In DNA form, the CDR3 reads TGTGCCTGGAGTAGGGGCACCTTCGATTCACCCCTCCACTTT.

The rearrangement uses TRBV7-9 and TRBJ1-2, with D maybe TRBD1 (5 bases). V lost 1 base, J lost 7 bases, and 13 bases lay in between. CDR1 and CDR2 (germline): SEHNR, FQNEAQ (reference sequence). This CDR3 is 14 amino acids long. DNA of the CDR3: TGTGCCAGCAGCTTAGACACCAGGGCTAGTGGCTACACCTTC. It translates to CASSLDTRASGYTF.

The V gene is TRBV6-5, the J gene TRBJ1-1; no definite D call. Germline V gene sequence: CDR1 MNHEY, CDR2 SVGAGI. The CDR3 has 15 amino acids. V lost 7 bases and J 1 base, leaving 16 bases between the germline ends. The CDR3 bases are TGTGCCAGCACCAGACGGGAATTCGCGAACACTGAAGCTTTCTTT. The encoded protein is CASTRREFANTEAFF.

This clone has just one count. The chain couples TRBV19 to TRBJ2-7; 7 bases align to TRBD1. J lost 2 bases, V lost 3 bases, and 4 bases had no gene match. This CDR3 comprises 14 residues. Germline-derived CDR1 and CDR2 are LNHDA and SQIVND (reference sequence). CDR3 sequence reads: CASSIRGPPYEQYF. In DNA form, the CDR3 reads TGTGCCAGTAGTATTAGGGGGCCCCCCTACGAGCAGTACTTC.

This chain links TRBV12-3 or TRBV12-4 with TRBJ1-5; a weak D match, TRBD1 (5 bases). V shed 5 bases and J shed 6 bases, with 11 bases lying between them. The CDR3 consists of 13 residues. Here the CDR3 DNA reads TGTGCCAGCAGTCCCGGCGGGGGTCAGCCCCAGCATTTT. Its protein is CASSPGGGQPQHF.

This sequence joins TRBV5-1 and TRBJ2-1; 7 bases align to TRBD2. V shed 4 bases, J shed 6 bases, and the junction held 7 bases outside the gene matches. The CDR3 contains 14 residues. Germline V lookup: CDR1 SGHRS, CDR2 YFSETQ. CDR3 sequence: CASSPDPGGNEQFF. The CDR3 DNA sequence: TGCGCCAGCAGCCCTGACCCGGGGGGCAATGAGCAGTTCTTC.

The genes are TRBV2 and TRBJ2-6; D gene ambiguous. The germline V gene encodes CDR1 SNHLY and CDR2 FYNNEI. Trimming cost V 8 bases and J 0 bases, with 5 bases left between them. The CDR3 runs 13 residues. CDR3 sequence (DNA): TGTGCCAGCGCGCTCTCTGGGGCCAACGTCCTGACTTTC. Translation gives CASALSGANVLTF.

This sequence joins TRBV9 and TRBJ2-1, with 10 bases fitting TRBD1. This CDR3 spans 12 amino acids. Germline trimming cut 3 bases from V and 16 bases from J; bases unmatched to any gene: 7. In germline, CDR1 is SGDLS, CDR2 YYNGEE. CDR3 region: CASSAGTGDPFF. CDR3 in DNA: TGTGCCAGCAGCGCAGGGACAGGGGATCCCTTCTTC.